These T cell receptor beta chains were read from a single sample in a study of shared clonotypes between healthy human individuals. Method: immunoSEQ multiplex PCR; TCRdb's copy keeps in-frame clones and lacks some. The sample contains around 2.5 million clones, 93% of which appear only once. Sequenced sample: naive CD4+ T cells from PBMCs. Every receptor here comes from a man aged 18 to 29 in good health. Some clones in this sample may be carry-over from other donors' samples. CDR3s include the opening cysteine and the closing phenylalanine or tryptophan. The D gene is left open where the match is weak. Rows give clone size only sometimes, using once, few, many, or a class for an expanded clone.

j_call: TRBJ2-1
d_call: TRBD1
clone_size: NA
v_call: TRBV2
cdr3_nt: TGTGCCAGTCCTGCCGAGGGACAGGGGACTGAGCAGTTCTTC
cdr3_aa: CASPAEGQGTEQFF

j_call: TRBJ2-1
d_call: TRBD2
clone_size: NA
v_call: TRBV27
cdr3_nt: TGTGCCAGCAGTACGGGGACTAGCGGGGCCCACAATGAGCAGTTCTTC
cdr3_aa: CASSTGTSGAHNEQFF

j_call: TRBJ2-2
d_call: NA
clone_size: NA
v_call: TRBV7-3
cdr3_nt: TGTGCCAGCAGCCCCCTGGGGGGCAGGGGTCACACCGGGGAGCTGTTTTTT
cdr3_aa: CASSPLGGRGHTGELFF

j_call: TRBJ1-5
d_call: NA
clone_size: NA
v_call: TRBV19
cdr3_nt: TGTGCCAGTAGTATCCGGGGAATGATAGGTCAGCCCCAGCATTTT
cdr3_aa: CASSIRGMIGQPQHF

j_call: TRBJ1-5
d_call: NA
clone_size: NA
v_call: TRBV27
cdr3_nt: TGTGCCAGCAGTTTAGGTCGGGGGAGGAGCAATCAGCCCCAGCATTTT
cdr3_aa: CASSLGRGRSNQPQHF

j_call: TRBJ2-7
d_call: TRBD1
clone_size: NA
v_call: TRBV28
cdr3_nt: TGTGCCAGCAGCACCGTAGGGACAGGCGACTACGAGCAGTACTTC
cdr3_aa: CASSTVGTGDYEQYF

j_call: TRBJ1-5
d_call: NA
clone_size: once
v_call: TRBV18
cdr3_nt: TGTGCCAGCTCAGATTCTCAGGATAGCAATCAGCCCCAGCATTTT
cdr3_aa: CASSDSQDSNQPQHF

j_call: TRBJ2-7
d_call: NA
clone_size: NA
v_call: TRBV28
cdr3_nt: TGTGCCAGCAGTTTATTTAGCGCCTACGAGCAGTACTTC
cdr3_aa: CASSLFSAYEQYF

j_call: TRBJ2-5
d_call: NA
clone_size: NA
v_call: TRBV18
cdr3_nt: TGTGCCAGCTCACCACGAACGGATTCACAAGAGACCCAGTACTTC
cdr3_aa: CASSPRTDSQETQYF

j_call: TRBJ1-2
d_call: NA
clone_size: NA
v_call: TRBV5-6
cdr3_nt: TGTGCCAGCAGCCCGGACGGGAACTATGGCTACACCTTC
cdr3_aa: CASSPDGNYGYTF

j_call: TRBJ1-1
d_call: TRBD1
clone_size: NA
v_call: TRBV2
cdr3_nt: TGTGCCAGCAGTCCATACAGGGGTGGGAACACTGAAGCTTTCTTT
cdr3_aa: CASSPYRGGNTEAFF

j_call: TRBJ1-1
d_call: NA
clone_size: NA
v_call: TRBV2
cdr3_nt: TGTGCCAGCAGTGATTGGGTGGGTATACAGGTCACTGAAGCTTTCTTT
cdr3_aa: CASSDWVGIQVTEAFF

j_call: TRBJ2-3
d_call: TRBD2
clone_size: NA
v_call: TRBV6-1
cdr3_nt: TGTGCCAGCAGTGAGAGCGCGGGAGGGCGTGATACGCAGTATTTT
cdr3_aa: CASSESAGGRDTQYF

j_call: TRBJ2-3
d_call: NA
clone_size: NA
v_call: TRBV2
cdr3_nt: TGTGCCGGCTCGACTAGAGGCTCAGGAGATACGCAGTATTTT
cdr3_aa: CAGSTRGSGDTQYF

j_call: TRBJ2-5
d_call: NA
clone_size: NA
v_call: TRBV4-1
cdr3_nt: TGCGCCAGCAGCCAAGGGAGGGGATTTCAGGAGACCCAGTACTTC
cdr3_aa: CASSQGRGFQETQYF

j_call: TRBJ2-1
d_call: TRBD2
clone_size: NA
v_call: TRBV6-6
cdr3_nt: TGTGCCAGCAGTTACTCGAGTAGCGGGAGGGATGAGCAGTTCTTC
cdr3_aa: CASSYSSSGRDEQFF

j_call: TRBJ1-1
d_call: NA
clone_size: few
v_call: TRBV29-1
cdr3_nt: TGCAGCGCCCTAGGACATAGGAACTACACTGAAGCTTTCTTT
cdr3_aa: CSALGHRNYTEAFF

j_call: TRBJ1-2
d_call: NA
clone_size: NA
v_call: TRBV28
cdr3_nt: TGTGCCAGCCACAGTACTAACTATGGCTACACCTTC
cdr3_aa: CASHSTNYGYTF

j_call: TRBJ2-3
d_call: NA
clone_size: NA
v_call: TRBV7-3
cdr3_nt: TGTGCCAGCAGCCTGGGACTTTTAATTAGCACAGATACGCAGTATTTT
cdr3_aa: CASSLGLLISTDTQYF

j_call: TRBJ2-1
d_call: TRBD2
clone_size: NA
v_call: TRBV10-1
cdr3_nt: TGCGCCAGCAGTGCCGGGGGGAATGAGCAGTTCTTC
cdr3_aa: CASSAGGNEQFF

j_call: TRBJ2-1
d_call: NA
clone_size: NA
v_call: TRBV5-1
cdr3_nt: TGCGCCAGCACTTGGACACTAGCAGCCTCCTACAATGAGCAGTTCTTC
cdr3_aa: CASTWTLAASYNEQFF

j_call: TRBJ2-7
d_call: TRBD2
clone_size: NA
v_call: TRBV28
cdr3_nt: TGTGCCAGCAGCATAGGGACTAGCGTTCAGTACGAGCAGTACTTC
cdr3_aa: CASSIGTSVQYEQYF

j_call: TRBJ1-4
d_call: NA
clone_size: NA
v_call: TRBV5-4
cdr3_nt: TGTGCCAGCAGCCTTAGCGGCAGCCCCGCCGGGAGAAAACTGTTTTTT
cdr3_aa: CASSLSGSPAGRKLFF

j_call: TRBJ2-3
d_call: NA
clone_size: NA
v_call: TRBV13
cdr3_nt: TGTGCCAGCAGCGCCGAGGTAGGGACCGACACCTTCACAGATACGCAGTATTTT
cdr3_aa: CASSAEVGTDTFTDTQYF

j_call: TRBJ1-5
d_call: NA
clone_size: NA
v_call: TRBV27
cdr3_nt: TGTGCCAGCAGTTTTCGGGGCATAGATGTTCAGCCCCAGCATTTT
cdr3_aa: CASSFRGIDVQPQHF

j_call: TRBJ1-5
d_call: NA
clone_size: NA
v_call: TRBV9
cdr3_nt: TGTGCCAGCAGCGTAGGATCAGGTAGCAATCAGCCCCAGCATTTT
cdr3_aa: CASSVGSGSNQPQHF

j_call: TRBJ2-1
d_call: NA
clone_size: NA
v_call: TRBV4-1
cdr3_nt: TGCGCCAGCAGCCAAAGAGAAGCTCGCTACAATGAGCAGTTCTTC
cdr3_aa: CASSQREARYNEQFF

j_call: TRBJ2-4
d_call: NA
clone_size: once
v_call: TRBV6-6
cdr3_nt: TGTGCCAGCAACAGAGGGTTGTTAGCCAAAAACATTCAGTACTTC
cdr3_aa: CASNRGLLAKNIQYF

j_call: TRBJ2-7
d_call: TRBD2
clone_size: NA
v_call: TRBV7-2
cdr3_nt: TGTGCCAGCAGCTTAGGAGGGACTAGTGCAATCGGGCAGTACTTC
cdr3_aa: CASSLGGTSAIGQYF

j_call: TRBJ1-5
d_call: NA
clone_size: NA
v_call: TRBV9
cdr3_nt: TGTGCCAGCAGCCGGGACGCGCTCAATCAGCCCCAGCATTTT
cdr3_aa: CASSRDALNQPQHF

j_call: TRBJ2-2
d_call: NA
clone_size: NA
v_call: TRBV9
cdr3_nt: TGTGCCAGCAGCCCCCCGCACCCCCTCACCGGGGAGCTGTTTTTT
cdr3_aa: CASSPPHPLTGELFF

j_call: TRBJ1-6
d_call: NA
clone_size: once
v_call: TRBV28
cdr3_nt: TGTGCCAGCAGTTTACTAGATTCACCCCTCCACTTT
cdr3_aa: CASSLLDSPLHF

j_call: TRBJ1-2
d_call: NA
clone_size: NA
v_call: TRBV1
cdr3_nt: TGCACCAGCAGCCCGTGCCCGGCCGGCTACACCTTC
cdr3_aa: CTSSPCPAGYTF

j_call: TRBJ1-2
d_call: NA
clone_size: NA
v_call: TRBV2
cdr3_nt: TGTGCCAGCAGTGGGGGGCAGGGCGCGAGAGGTGGCTACACCTTC
cdr3_aa: CASSGGQGARGGYTF

j_call: TRBJ1-4
d_call: NA
clone_size: NA
v_call: TRBV10-3
cdr3_nt: TGTGCCATCAGTGAGAATGGGCACAGTGAAAAACTGTTTTTT
cdr3_aa: CAISENGHSEKLFF

j_call: TRBJ1-2
d_call: NA
clone_size: once
v_call: TRBV7-2
cdr3_nt: TGTGCCAGCAGCCTCGATATGAACTATGGCTACACCTTC
cdr3_aa: CASSLDMNYGYTF

j_call: TRBJ2-1
d_call: NA
clone_size: NA
v_call: TRBV6-5
cdr3_nt: TGTGCCAGCAGTGACGGAAGCTCCTACAATGAGCAGTTCTTC
cdr3_aa: CASSDGSSYNEQFF

j_call: TRBJ1-2
d_call: TRBD1
clone_size: NA
v_call: TRBV28
cdr3_nt: TGTGCCAGCAGTTTAGGACAGGGGGCTGGCTACACCTTC
cdr3_aa: CASSLGQGAGYTF

j_call: TRBJ2-1
d_call: NA
clone_size: NA
v_call: TRBV10-3
cdr3_nt: TGTGCCATCAGTTTGGACTACCCTTCCTACAATGAGCAGTTCTTC
cdr3_aa: CAISLDYPSYNEQFF

j_call: TRBJ1-1
d_call: TRBD1
clone_size: NA
v_call: TRBV5-1
cdr3_nt: TGCGCCAGCAGCTCCCAGGGGGACGGCGCTGAAGCTTTCTTT
cdr3_aa: CASSSQGDGAEAFF

j_call: TRBJ2-7
d_call: NA
clone_size: NA
v_call: TRBV28
cdr3_nt: TGTGCCAGCCGCCAAGGGACACGGGGAGGATACGAGCAGTACTTC
cdr3_aa: CASRQGTRGGYEQYF

j_call: TRBJ2-7
d_call: TRBD1
clone_size: NA
v_call: TRBV6-6
cdr3_nt: TGTGCCAGCAGTTACCGGGGACAGGTGAGCGAGCAGTACTTC
cdr3_aa: CASSYRGQVSEQYF

j_call: TRBJ1-6
d_call: NA
clone_size: NA
v_call: TRBV7-2
cdr3_nt: TGTGCCAGCAGCTTAGGGGGGGCGAGTGGTTCACCCCTCCACTTT
cdr3_aa: CASSLGGASGSPLHF

j_call: TRBJ2-7
d_call: NA
clone_size: NA
v_call: TRBV6-1
cdr3_nt: TGTGCCAGCACCCAGGGGACGTACGAGCAGTACTTC
cdr3_aa: CASTQGTYEQYF

j_call: TRBJ2-3
d_call: NA
clone_size: NA
v_call: TRBV9
cdr3_nt: TGTGCCAGCAGCGTAGGGCCCAACACAGATACGCAGTATTTT
cdr3_aa: CASSVGPNTDTQYF

j_call: TRBJ1-4
d_call: NA
clone_size: NA
v_call: TRBV10-3
cdr3_nt: TGTGCCATCAGTGAGCCCGGACGGGGGGAAAAACTGTTTTTT
cdr3_aa: CAISEPGRGEKLFF

j_call: TRBJ1-1
d_call: NA
clone_size: NA
v_call: TRBV28
cdr3_nt: TGTGCCAGCAGTGGAACGATCACTGAAGCTTTCTTT
cdr3_aa: CASSGTITEAFF

j_call: TRBJ2-4
d_call: TRBD1
clone_size: NA
v_call: TRBV19
cdr3_nt: TGTGCCAGTACTCCCAACCCCCGGACAGGGTATGGTTTAGACATTCAGTACTTC
cdr3_aa: CASTPNPRTGYGLDIQYF

j_call: TRBJ1-1
d_call: TRBD1
clone_size: NA
v_call: TRBV5-1
cdr3_nt: TGCGCCAGCAGCTTGTCGACAGGGGTCGTAGGCACTGAAGCTTTCTTT
cdr3_aa: CASSLSTGVVGTEAFF

j_call: TRBJ1-1
d_call: TRBD1
clone_size: NA
v_call: TRBV6-5
cdr3_nt: TGTGCCAGCAGTTACCGCAGGGGGGACACTGAAGCTTTCTTT
cdr3_aa: CASSYRRGDTEAFF

j_call: TRBJ2-5
d_call: TRBD2
clone_size: NA
v_call: TRBV5-1
cdr3_nt: TGCGCCAGCAGACAAGATCCCAGCGGGAGGGGTGAGACCCAGTACTTC
cdr3_aa: CASRQDPSGRGETQYF

j_call: TRBJ2-3
d_call: NA
clone_size: NA
v_call: TRBV2
cdr3_nt: TGTGCCAGCAACTTTAGGCGGGGCACAGATACGCAGTATTTT
cdr3_aa: CASNFRRGTDTQYF

j_call: TRBJ1-1
d_call: NA
clone_size: NA
v_call: TRBV6-6
cdr3_nt: TGTGCCAGCAGTTTGAGGACATTGAACACTGAAGCTTTCTTT
cdr3_aa: CASSLRTLNTEAFF

j_call: TRBJ1-4
d_call: TRBD1
clone_size: NA
v_call: TRBV18
cdr3_nt: TGTGCCAGCTCACGGGACAGGGCGGTTCTTTCGGATGAAAAACTGTTTTTT
cdr3_aa: CASSRDRAVLSDEKLFF

j_call: TRBJ2-4
d_call: TRBD1
clone_size: NA
v_call: TRBV5-1
cdr3_nt: TGCGCCAGCAGCTCGGACAGGGGCGGAAGTGAGGTGGCCAAAAACATTCAGTACTTC
cdr3_aa: CASSSDRGGSEVAKNIQYF

j_call: TRBJ2-1
d_call: NA
clone_size: NA
v_call: TRBV4-2
cdr3_nt: TGTGCCAGCAGCCCGACTTCCCTCTCCTACAATGAGCAGTTCTTC
cdr3_aa: CASSPTSLSYNEQFF

j_call: TRBJ1-1
d_call: NA
clone_size: NA
v_call: TRBV5-1
cdr3_nt: TGCGCCAGCAGCTTGGAAGGGGGTGTAAAAAACACTGAAGCTTTCTTT
cdr3_aa: CASSLEGGVKNTEAFF

j_call: TRBJ2-7
d_call: NA
clone_size: NA
v_call: TRBV11-3
cdr3_nt: TGTGCCAGCAGCCTCAGCCGCTCCTACGAGCAGTACTTC
cdr3_aa: CASSLSRSYEQYF

j_call: TRBJ2-2
d_call: NA
clone_size: NA
v_call: TRBV4-1
cdr3_nt: TGCGCCAGCAGCCAAGATGAGGCTGATGGCCGGGAGCTGTTTTTT
cdr3_aa: CASSQDEADGRELFF

j_call: TRBJ2-1
d_call: TRBD2
clone_size: NA
v_call: TRBV28
cdr3_nt: TGTGCCAGTGTCTTAGCGGGAGGGTGGGATGAGCAGTTCTTC
cdr3_aa: CASVLAGGWDEQFF